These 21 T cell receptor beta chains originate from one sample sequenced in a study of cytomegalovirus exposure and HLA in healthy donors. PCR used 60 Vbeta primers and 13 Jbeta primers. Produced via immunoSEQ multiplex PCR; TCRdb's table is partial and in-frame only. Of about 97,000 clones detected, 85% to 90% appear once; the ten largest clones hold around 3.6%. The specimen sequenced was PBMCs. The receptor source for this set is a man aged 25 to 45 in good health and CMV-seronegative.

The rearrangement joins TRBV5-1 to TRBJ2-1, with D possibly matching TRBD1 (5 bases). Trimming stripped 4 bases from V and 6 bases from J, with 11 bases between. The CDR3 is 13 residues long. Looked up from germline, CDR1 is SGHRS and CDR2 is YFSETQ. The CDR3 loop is CASSTRQPNEQFF. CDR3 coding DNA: TGCGCCAGCAGCACCCGACAGCCCAATGAGCAGTTCTTC.

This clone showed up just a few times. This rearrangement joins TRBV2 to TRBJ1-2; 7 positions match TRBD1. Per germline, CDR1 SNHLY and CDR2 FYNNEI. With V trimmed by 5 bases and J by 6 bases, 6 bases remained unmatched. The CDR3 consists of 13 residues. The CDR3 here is CASSPRQGDGYTF. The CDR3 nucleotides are TGTGCCAGCAGTCCGCGACAGGGAGATGGCTACACCTTC.

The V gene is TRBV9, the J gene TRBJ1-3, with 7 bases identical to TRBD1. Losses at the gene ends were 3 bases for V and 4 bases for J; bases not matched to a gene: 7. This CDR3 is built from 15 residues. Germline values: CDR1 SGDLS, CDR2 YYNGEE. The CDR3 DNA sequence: TGTGCCAGCAGCGCTCGACAGGGTCCCGGAAACACCATATATTTT. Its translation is CASSARQGPGNTIYF.

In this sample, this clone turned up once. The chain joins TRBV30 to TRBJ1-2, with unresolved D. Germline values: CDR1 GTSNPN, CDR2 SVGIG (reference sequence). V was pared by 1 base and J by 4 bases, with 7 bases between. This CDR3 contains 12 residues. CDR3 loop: CAWSGDRYGYTF. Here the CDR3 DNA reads TGTGCCTGGAGTGGCGATCGCTATGGCTACACCTTC.

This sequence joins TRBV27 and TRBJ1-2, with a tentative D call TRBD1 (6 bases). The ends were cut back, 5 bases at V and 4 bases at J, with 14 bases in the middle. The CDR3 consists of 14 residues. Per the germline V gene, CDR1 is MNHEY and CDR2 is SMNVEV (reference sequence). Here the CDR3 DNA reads TGTGCCAGCAGTCCGCAGGGGCAGGGCTATGGCTACACCTTC. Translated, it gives CASSPQGQGYGYTF.

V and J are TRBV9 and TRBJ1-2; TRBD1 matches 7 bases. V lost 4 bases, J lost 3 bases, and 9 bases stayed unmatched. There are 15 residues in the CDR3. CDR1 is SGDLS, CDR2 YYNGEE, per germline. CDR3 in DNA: TGTGCCAGCAGCCTAAAGAGACAGGGTCACTATGGCTACACCTTC. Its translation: CASSLKRQGHYGYTF. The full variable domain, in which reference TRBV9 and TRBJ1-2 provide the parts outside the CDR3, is DSGVTQTPKHLITATGQRVTLRCSPRSGDLSVYWYQQSLDQGLQFLIQYYNGEERAKGNILERFSAQQFPDLHSELNLSSLELGDSALYFCASSLKRQGHYGYTFGSGTRLTVV.

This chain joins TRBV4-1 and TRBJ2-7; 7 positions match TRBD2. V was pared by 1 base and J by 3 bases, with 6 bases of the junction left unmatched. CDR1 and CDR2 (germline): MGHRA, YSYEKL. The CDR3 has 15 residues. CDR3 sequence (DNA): TGCGCCAGCAGCCAAGGCCTAGCGGATTTCTACGAGCAGTACTTC. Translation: CASSQGLADFYEQYF.

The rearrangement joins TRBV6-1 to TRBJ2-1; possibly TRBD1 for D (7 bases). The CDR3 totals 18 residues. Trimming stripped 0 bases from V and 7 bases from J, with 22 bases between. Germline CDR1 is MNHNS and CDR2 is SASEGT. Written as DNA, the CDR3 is TGTGCCAGCAGTGAAGCGGTTTTAGGCAGGGGGAGGATTAATGAGCAGTTCTTC. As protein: CASSEAVLGRGRINEQFF.

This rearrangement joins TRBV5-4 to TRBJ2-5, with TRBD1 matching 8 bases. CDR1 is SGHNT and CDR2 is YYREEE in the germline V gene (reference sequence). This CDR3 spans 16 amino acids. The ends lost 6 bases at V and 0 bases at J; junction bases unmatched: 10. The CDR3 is CASIDRGTTYQETQYF. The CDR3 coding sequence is TGTGCCAGCATCGACAGGGGCACGACATACCAAGAGACCCAGTACTTC.

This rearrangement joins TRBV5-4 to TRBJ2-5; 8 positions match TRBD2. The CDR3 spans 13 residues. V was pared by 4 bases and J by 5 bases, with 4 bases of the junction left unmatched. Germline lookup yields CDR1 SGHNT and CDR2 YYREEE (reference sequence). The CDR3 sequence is CASSGLARETQYF. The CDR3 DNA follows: TGTGCCAGCAGCGGACTAGCAAGGGAGACCCAGTACTTC.

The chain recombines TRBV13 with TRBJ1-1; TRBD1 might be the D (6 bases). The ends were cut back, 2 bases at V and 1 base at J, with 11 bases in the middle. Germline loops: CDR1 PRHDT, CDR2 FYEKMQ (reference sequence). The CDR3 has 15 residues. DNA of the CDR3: TGTGCCAGCAGCTTATGGGACACAAAGAACACTGAAGCTTTCTTT. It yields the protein CASSLWDTKNTEAFF.

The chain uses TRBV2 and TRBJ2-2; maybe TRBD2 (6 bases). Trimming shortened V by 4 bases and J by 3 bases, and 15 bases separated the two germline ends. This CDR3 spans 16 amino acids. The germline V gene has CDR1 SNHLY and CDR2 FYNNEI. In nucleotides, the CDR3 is TGTGCCAGCAGTGCGTCCAGGGACTTATACACCGGGGAGCTGTTTTTT. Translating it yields CASSASRDLYTGELFF.

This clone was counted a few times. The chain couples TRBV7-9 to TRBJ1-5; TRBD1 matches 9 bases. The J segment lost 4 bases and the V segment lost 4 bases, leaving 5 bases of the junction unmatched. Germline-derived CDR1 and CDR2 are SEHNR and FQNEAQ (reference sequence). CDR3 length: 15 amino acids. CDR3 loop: CASSSGTGKNQPQHF. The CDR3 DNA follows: TGTGCCAGCAGCTCAGGGACAGGGAAAAATCAGCCCCAGCATTTT.

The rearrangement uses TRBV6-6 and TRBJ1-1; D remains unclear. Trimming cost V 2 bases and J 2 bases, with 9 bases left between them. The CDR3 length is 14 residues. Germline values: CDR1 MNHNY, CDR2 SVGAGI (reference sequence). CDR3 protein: CASSYNRLNTEAFF. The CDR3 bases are TGTGCCAGCAGTTACAACAGATTAAACACTGAAGCTTTCTTT.

The CDR3 nucleotides are TGTGCCAGTAGTATAGAGAGGGGGCCTTACGAGCAGTACTTC. This encodes CASSIERGPYEQYF. The chain is built from TRBV19 and TRBJ2-7; TRBD1 agrees at 7 bases. The trim removed 0 bases at V and 4 bases at J, leaving 3 bases unmatched. CDR1 is LNHDA and CDR2 is SQIVND in the germline V gene (reference sequence). This CDR3 has 14 residues.

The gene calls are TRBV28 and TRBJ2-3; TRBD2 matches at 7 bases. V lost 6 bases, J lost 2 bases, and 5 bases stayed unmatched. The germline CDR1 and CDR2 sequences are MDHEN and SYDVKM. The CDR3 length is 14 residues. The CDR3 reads CASRREWNTDTQYF. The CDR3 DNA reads TGTGCCAGCAGGCGGGAGTGGAACACAGATACGCAGTATTTT.

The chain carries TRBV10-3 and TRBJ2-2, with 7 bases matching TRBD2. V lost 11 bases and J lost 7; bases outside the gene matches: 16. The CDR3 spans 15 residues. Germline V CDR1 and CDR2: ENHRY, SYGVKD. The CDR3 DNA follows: TGTGCCTCTCAACCTAGCGCGGGAGTCCTCGGGGAGCTGTTTTTT. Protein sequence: CASQPSAGVLGELFF.

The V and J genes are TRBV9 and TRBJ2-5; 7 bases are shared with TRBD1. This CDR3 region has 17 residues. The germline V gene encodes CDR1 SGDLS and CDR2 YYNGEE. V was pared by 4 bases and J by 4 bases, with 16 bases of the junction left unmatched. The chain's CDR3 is CASSPQEEVDRRETQYF. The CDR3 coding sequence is TGTGCCAGCAGCCCCCAAGAGGAGGTGGACAGGCGAGAGACCCAGTACTTC.

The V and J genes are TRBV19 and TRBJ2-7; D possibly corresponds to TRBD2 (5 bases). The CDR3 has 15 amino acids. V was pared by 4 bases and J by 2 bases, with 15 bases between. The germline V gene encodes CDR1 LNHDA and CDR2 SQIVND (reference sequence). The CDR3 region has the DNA TGTGCCAGTAGTAAGGCCCGGGGATCACCCTACGAGCAGTACTTC. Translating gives CASSKARGSPYEQYF.

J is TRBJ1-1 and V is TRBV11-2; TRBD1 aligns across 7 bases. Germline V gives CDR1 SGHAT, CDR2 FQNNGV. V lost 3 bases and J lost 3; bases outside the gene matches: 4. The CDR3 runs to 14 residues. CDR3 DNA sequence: TGTGCCAGCAGCTTGCCAGGGACAGACACTGAAGCTTTCTTT. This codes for CASSLPGTDTEAFF.

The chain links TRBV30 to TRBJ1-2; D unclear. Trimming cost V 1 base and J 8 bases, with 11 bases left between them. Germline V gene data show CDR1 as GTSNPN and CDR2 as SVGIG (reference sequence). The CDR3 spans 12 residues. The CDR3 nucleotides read TGTGCCTGGAGTGGGGCAGTAGAGGGCTACACCTTC. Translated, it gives CAWSGAVEGYTF.